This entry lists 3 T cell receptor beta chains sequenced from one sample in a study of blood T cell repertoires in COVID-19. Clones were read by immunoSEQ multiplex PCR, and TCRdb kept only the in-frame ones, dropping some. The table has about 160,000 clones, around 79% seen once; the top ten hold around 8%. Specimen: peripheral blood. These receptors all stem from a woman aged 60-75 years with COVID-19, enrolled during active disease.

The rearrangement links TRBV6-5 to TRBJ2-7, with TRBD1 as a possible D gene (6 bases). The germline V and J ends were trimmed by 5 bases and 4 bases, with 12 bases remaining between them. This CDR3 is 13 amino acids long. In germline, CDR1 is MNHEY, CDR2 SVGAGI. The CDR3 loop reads CASSPGQLYEQYF. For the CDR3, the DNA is TGTGCCAGCAGTCCGGGACAATTGTACGAGCAGTACTTC.

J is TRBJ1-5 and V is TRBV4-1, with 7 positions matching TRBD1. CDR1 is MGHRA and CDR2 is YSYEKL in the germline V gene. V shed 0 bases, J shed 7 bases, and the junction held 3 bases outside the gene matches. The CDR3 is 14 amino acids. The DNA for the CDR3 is TGCGCCAGCAGCCAAGACAGGGGGATACAGCCCCAGCATTTT. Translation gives CASSQDRGIQPQHF.

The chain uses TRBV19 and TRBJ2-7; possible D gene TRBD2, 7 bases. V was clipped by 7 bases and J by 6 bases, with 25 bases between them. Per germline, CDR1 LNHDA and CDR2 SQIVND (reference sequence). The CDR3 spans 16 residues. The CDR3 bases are TGTGCCAGTACCCCGAGTTCACCGGGGGGCGGAGGCGAGCAGTACTTC. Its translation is CASTPSSPGGGGEQYF.